Presented here are 28 T cell receptor beta chains from one specimen sequenced in a study of OX40 agonist ivuxolimab in advanced cancers. Only in-frame clones appear in the TCRdb table, and some are missing; sequencing was by immunoSEQ multiplex PCR. Of 9,000 to 13,000 clones in the sample, less than 85% were seen once. This specimen was CD4+ or CD8+ T cells sorted from blood, taken in a trial of the OX40 agonist ivuxolimab. The receptor set was obtained from an adult with an advanced solid tumor such as melanoma, head and neck, liver or kidney cancer.

This chain connects TRBV18 to TRBJ2-2; no clear D gene. From germline, CDR1 is KGHSH and CDR2 LQKENI. This CDR3 is built from 15 residues. V shed 3 bases and J shed 1 base, with 9 bases lying between them. This chain's CDR3 is CASSPENQNTGELFF. CDR3 bases: TGTGCCAGCTCACCGGAGAATCAGAACACCGGGGAGCTGTTTTTT.

The J gene is TRBJ2-7, the V gene TRBV19; a weak D match, TRBD2 (5 bases). Trimming took 9 bases from V and 3 from J, leaving 9 bases between them. Germline V gene sequence: CDR1 LNHDA, CDR2 SQIVND (reference sequence). The CDR3 extends over 11 amino acids. The CDR3 coding sequence is TGTGCCAGCGGGATAGGCTACGAGCAGTACTTC. Its protein product is CASGIGYEQYF.

Sample share makes this clone medium-sized. Other DNA sequences of this sample code for an identical CDR3. This chain uses TRBV29-1 with TRBJ1-5; possible D gene TRBD1, 5 bases. V was pared by 0 bases and J by 4 bases, with 10 bases between. The CDR3 contains 14 residues. Per germline, CDR1 SQVTM and CDR2 ANQGSEA. The CDR3 here is CSVEESGGNQPQHF. The CDR3 DNA is TGCAGCGTTGAAGAGTCGGGGGGAAATCAGCCCCAGCATTTT.

This rearrangement joins TRBV6-1 to TRBJ1-1, with D perhaps TRBD1 (5 bases). CDR3 length: 15 residues. Germline loops: CDR1 MNHNS, CDR2 SASEGT. Trimming took off 6 bases at V and 4 bases at J, with 18 bases between the two ends. DNA of the CDR3: TGTGCCAGCAGGGACCCCGGGACGGGAATCACTGAAGCTTTCTTT. Protein sequence: CASRDPGTGITEAFF.

The chain uses TRBV28 and TRBJ1-2; TRBD1 aligns across 8 bases. Trimming cost V 6 bases and J 8 bases; bases outside gene matches: 8. In germline, CDR1 is MDHEN, CDR2 SYDVKM. This CDR3 spans 13 amino acids. Written as DNA, the CDR3 is TGTGCCAGCAGGAAACCAGGGGGCCCGGGCTACACCTTC. Protein product: CASRKPGGPGYTF.

V gene TRBV7-3 combines with J gene TRBJ2-1; no definite D call. The V gene's germline CDR1 is SGHTA and CDR2 FQGTGA. CDR3 size: 14 residues. The V end was cut by 3 bases, the J end by 8 bases, with 14 bases between. CDR3 nucleotides: TGTGCCAGCAGCTTCGGTAATACGGCCGATGAGCAGTTCTTC. Protein sequence: CASSFGNTADEQFF.

This clone occurred a few times. The rearrangement uses TRBV5-4 and TRBJ2-2, with D perhaps given as TRBD1 or TRBD2 (5 bases each). The V gene's germline CDR1 is SGHNT and CDR2 YYREEE (reference sequence). CDR3 length: 16 amino acids. The V end was cut by 3 bases, the J end by 5 bases, with 17 bases between. CDR3 protein: CASSSGPRRGTGELFF. The CDR3 DNA is TGTGCCAGCAGCTCGGGACCCCGCCGAGGTACCGGGGAGCTGTTTTTT. Full variable domain (rest looked up from reference TRBV5-4 and TRBJ2-2): ETGVTQSPTHLIKTRGQQVTLRCSSQSGHNTVSWYQQALGQGPQFIFQYYREEENGRGNFPPRFSGLQFPNYSSELNVNALELDDSALYLCASSSGPRRGTGELFFGEGSRLTVL.

This clone was seen just once. The chain is built from TRBV27 and TRBJ1-5; D is perhaps TRBD1 (5 bases). With 2 bases removed from V and 10 bases from J, the gap between germline ends came to 21 bases. The CDR3 covers 16 residues. CDR1 MNHEY and CDR2 SMNVEV come from the germline V gene (reference sequence). CDR3 loop: CASSLGKQAGGGPQHF. In DNA form, the CDR3 reads TGTGCCAGCAGTTTAGGAAAACAGGCGGGGGGGGGACCCCAGCATTTT.

The genes are TRBV5-1 and TRBJ1-4; 7 positions match TRBD1. Trimming took 0 bases from V and 4 from J; bases not matched to a gene: 0. Germline V gives CDR1 SGHRS, CDR2 YFSETQ. CDR3 length: 14 residues. This CDR3 reads CASSLGDSNEKLFF. As DNA, the CDR3 is TGCGCCAGCAGCTTGGGGGACAGTAATGAAAAACTGTTTTTT.

This clone was recorded a few times. The rearrangement uses TRBV30 and TRBJ1-1; a possible D gene is TRBD1 (6 bases). CDR1 and CDR2 (germline): GTSNPN, SVGIG (reference sequence). The CDR3 covers 13 residues. Trimming took off 1 base at V and 3 bases at J, with 9 bases between the two ends. Written as DNA, the CDR3 is TGTGCCTGGAGTGAGGGGGTTGACACTGAAGCTTTCTTT. As protein: CAWSEGVDTEAFF. The full variable domain, rest sourced from reference TRBV30 and TRBJ1-1, is SQTIHQWPATLVQPVGSPLSLECTVEGTSNPNLYWYRQAAGRGLQLLFYSVGIGQISSEVPQNLSASRPQDRQFILSSKKLLLSDSGFYLCAWSEGVDTEAFFGQGTRLTVV.

J is TRBJ2-3 and V is TRBV6-4, with TRBD2 identical over 7 bases. Looked up from germline, CDR1 is MRHNA and CDR2 is SNTAGT. Trimming removed 2 bases from V and 6 bases from J; junction bases left unmatched: 8. The length of the CDR3 is 15 residues. In nucleotides, the CDR3 is TGTGCCAGCAGTGACGGGGCAGCGGGACTTGATACGCAGTATTTT. It encodes CASSDGAAGLDTQYF.

This clone was found a few times. CDR3 nucleotides: TGTGCCAGCAGCGGTACGGCCGGGGGGCATTCACCCCTCCACTTT. Its translation is CASSGTAGGHSPLHF. The chain carries TRBV9 and TRBJ1-6, with D perhaps matching TRBD1 (6 bases). CDR3 length: 15 amino acids. CDR1 is SGDLS and CDR2 is YYNGEE in the germline V gene. Trimming took 3 bases from V and 8 from J, leaving 15 bases between them.

The chain combines TRBV19 with TRBJ1-4, with TRBD1 as a possible D gene (5 bases). The germline V gene has CDR1 LNHDA and CDR2 SQIVND (reference sequence). Deletions cut 5 bases from V and 5 bases from J, with 12 bases between. The CDR3 is 14 amino acids. The CDR3 DNA follows: TGTGCCAGTAGTTCCCGGGCAGGGAATGAAAAACTGTTTTTT. It is translated as CASSSRAGNEKLFF.

This clone was seen only once. The chain has TRBV30 and TRBJ2-7, with 11 bases that match TRBD2. Unmatched junction bases numbered 4, after V lost 1 base and J lost 2 bases. The CDR3 has 15 residues. The germline V gene encodes CDR1 GTSNPN and CDR2 SVGIG (reference sequence). The CDR3 DNA reads TGTGCCTGGAGTGGAACTAGCGGGGGAACCTACGAGCAGTACTTC. Translated: CAWSGTSGGTYEQYF. Combining the CDR3 with reference TRBV30 and TRBJ2-7 gives the whole variable domain SQTIHQWPATLVQPVGSPLSLECTVEGTSNPNLYWYRQAAGRGLQLLFYSVGIGQISSEVPQNLSASRPQDRQFILSSKKLLLSDSGFYLCAWSGTSGGTYEQYFGPGTRLTVT.

The J gene is TRBJ2-1, the V gene TRBV7-8; the match to TRBD1 covers 7 bases. Germline V CDR1 and CDR2: SGHVS, FQNEAQ. After removal of 5 bases from V and 4 bases from J, the junction contained 2 bases not matched to a gene. The CDR3 has 13 amino acids. As DNA, the CDR3 is TGTGCCAGCAGCCAACAGGGGTACAATGAGCAGTTCTTC. Its protein product is CASSQQGYNEQFF.

The chain has TRBV13 and TRBJ2-2; TRBD1 or TRBD2 may be the D gene (5 bases each). This CDR3 is 12 amino acids long. V was trimmed by 6 bases and J by 5 bases, leaving 7 bases between them. Germline CDR1 and CDR2: PRHDT and FYEKMQ (reference sequence). The CDR3 reads CASSEGTGELFF. CDR3 in DNA: TGTGCCAGCAGTGAGGGGACCGGGGAGCTGTTTTTT. The full variable domain, in which reference TRBV13 and TRBJ2-2 provide the parts outside the CDR3, is AAGVIQSPRHLIKEKRETATLKCYPIPRHDTVYWYQQGPGQDPQFLISFYEKMQSDKGSIPDRFSAQQFSDYHSELNMSSLELGDSALYFCASSEGTGELFFGEGSRLTVL.

The chain recombines TRBV9 with TRBJ2-1; 7 bases match TRBD1. V shed 2 bases, J shed 8 bases, and the junction held 7 bases outside the gene matches. Germline CDR1 is SGDLS and CDR2 is YYNGEE. The CDR3 covers 14 residues. Here the CDR3 reads CASSVMTGIDEQFF. CDR3 in DNA: TGTGCCAGCAGCGTGATGACAGGGATCGATGAGCAGTTCTTC.

Concerning this clone itself: This sequence is one base from a far larger clone and is likely a read error. This chain connects TRBV30 to TRBJ2-7, with D maybe TRBD1 (6 bases). The CDR3 runs to 15 residues. CDR1 is GTSNPN and CDR2 is SVGIG in the germline V gene (reference sequence). In DNA form, the CDR3 reads TGTGCCTGGAGAGAATTCCAGGGGTTTAATTCACCCCTCCACTTC. This codes for CAWREFQGFNSPLHF.

The rearrangement uses TRBV2 and TRBJ1-2; 7 bases agree with TRBD1. The germline CDR1 and CDR2 sequences are SNHLY and FYNNEI. Losses at the gene ends were 3 bases for V and 6 bases for J; bases not matched to a gene: 7. The CDR3 totals 14 residues. The CDR3 is CASSEWDRTDGYTF. The DNA for the CDR3 is TGTGCCAGCAGTGAGTGGGACAGAACGGATGGCTACACCTTC.

The chain is built from TRBV7-9 and TRBJ1-2; unclear D gene. Deletions cut 5 bases from V and 3 bases from J, with 4 bases between. CDR1 is SEHNR and CDR2 is FQNEAQ in the germline V gene (reference sequence). The CDR3 contains 11 residues. The CDR3 spells CASSLDYGYTF. CDR3 nucleotides: TGTGCCAGCAGCCTCGACTATGGCTACACCTTC.

This chain links TRBV7-9 with TRBJ2-3; no firm D call. The CDR3 covers 12 residues. Looked up from germline, CDR1 is SEHNR and CDR2 is FQNEAQ (reference sequence). V dropped 3 bases and J dropped 3 bases, with 4 bases sitting between them. The CDR3, as DNA: TGTGCCAGCAGCTTCGAAACAGATACGCAGTATTTT. It specifies CASSFETDTQYF.

V usage is TRBV6-5 and J usage is TRBJ2-5, with TRBD1 identical over 7 bases. This CDR3 comprises 12 residues. V lost 6 bases and J lost 7; bases outside the gene matches: 5. Germline CDR1 reads MNHEY; CDR2 reads SVGAGI. CDR3 DNA sequence: TGTGCCAGCAGAGACAGGGATGGGACCCAGTACTTC. Its protein product is CASRDRDGTQYF.

The rearrangement links TRBV27 to TRBJ1-1; the match to TRBD1 covers 7 bases. This CDR3 has 11 residues. Unmatched junction bases numbered 6, after V lost 7 bases and J lost 10 bases. Germline CDR1 and CDR2: MNHEY and SMNVEV (reference sequence). The CDR3 region is CASKTGLRAFF. The DNA of the CDR3 is TGTGCCAGCAAGACAGGGTTGAGAGCTTTCTTT.

V gene TRBV28 combines with J gene TRBJ1-6; the D is unclear. The germline V gene encodes CDR1 MDHEN and CDR2 SYDVKM. The CDR3 has 13 residues. Between the trimmed V and J ends, which lost 4 bases and 8 bases, there was a span of 9 bases. The CDR3 region is CASSSRVYSPLHF. The CDR3 nucleotides read TGTGCCAGCAGTTCTCGGGTTTATTCACCCCTCCACTTT.

This rearrangement joins TRBV19 to TRBJ2-5; 12 bases map to TRBD2. Per germline, CDR1 LNHDA and CDR2 SQIVND (reference sequence). The CDR3 loop spans 14 amino acids. The ends lost 3 bases at V and 7 bases at J; junction bases unmatched: 3. The CDR3 region is CASSIKLAGGTQYF. In DNA form, the CDR3 reads TGTGCCAGTAGTATCAAACTAGCGGGAGGGACCCAGTACTTC.

This clone has just one count. A much larger clone differs from this one at a single base, so this may be a read error. This sequence joins TRBV29-1 and TRBJ1-1; 8 bases line up with TRBD1. After removal of 3 bases from V and 5 bases from J, the junction contained 2 bases not matched to a gene. The CDR3 is 12 amino acids. Germline CDR1 is SQVTM and CDR2 is ANQGSEA. The CDR3: CSVETGVTEAFF. The CDR3 region has the DNA TGCAGCGTTGAGACAGGGGTTACTGAAGCTTTCTTT.

V is TRBV5-1 and J is TRBJ1-1; D might be TRBD1 (6 bases). From germline, CDR1 is SGHRS and CDR2 YFSETQ. V lost 7 bases, J lost 5 bases, and 9 bases lay in between. The CDR3 is 11 amino acids. The CDR3 loop is CASFTGTEAFF. CDR3 bases: TGCGCCAGCTTCACAGGGACTGAAGCTTTCTTT.

This rearrangement joins TRBV10-3 to TRBJ2-7; 10 bases match TRBD1. V gave up 0 bases and J gave up 3 bases; unmatched junction bases: 5. Germline V gene sequence: CDR1 ENHRY, CDR2 SYGVKD. CDR3 length: 16 residues. CDR3 protein: CAISESMGQGNYEQYF. The DNA for the CDR3 is TGTGCCATCAGTGAGTCAATGGGACAGGGGAACTACGAGCAGTACTTC.